The clone carrying this T cell receptor beta chain has more than one count but fewer than ten. Using its own MiXCR run on the 5' RACE reads, TCRdb lists one record per CDR3 protein. The table lists approximately 190,000 distinct CDR3 sequences, approximately 16% of them singletons. The sample is drawn from a study of identical twins. Germline CDR1 SEHNR, CDR2 FQNEAQ (reference sequence). The CDR3 is 14 amino acids. Trimming pared 1 base from V and 6 bases from J, leaving 11 bases between. In addition, the sample was reused for a study of T cells expressing NK-cell markers. That study reports: The eight sequenced donors comprised seven who were HCMV-seropositive and one who was seronegative. Expanded NKG2C+ T cell clones had unclear HCMV specificity.

The clonotype originates from a woman aged 18-29 years in good health. The sample consisted of CD8+ T cells sorted from blood. The V call is TRBV7-9, the J call TRBJ2-3; D perhaps matches TRBD2 (6 bases). The CDR3 region has the DNA TGTGCCAGCAGCTTAGGCGGGGCTTGGGATACGCAGTATTTT. Protein sequence: CASSLGGAWDTQYF.